This T cell receptor (beta chain) was identified in a study of T-cell reconstitution after alpha-beta-depleted transplantation in children. Study-wide findings and caveats: Where alpha-beta T cells came from about two months after transplant was reportedly several hundred expanded graft clones.

Trimming at V came to 0 bases and at J to 5 bases, leaving 3 bases not matched to a gene. Germline-derived CDR1 and CDR2 are SGDLS and YYNGEE. This CDR3 comprises 14 residues. Preparation of the TCRbeta library involved a method that used unique molecular identifiers. TCRdb itself ran the PCR reads through MiXCR, one entry per CDR3 protein. This table holds hundreds of thousands of distinct CDR3 sequences, around 15% found once. A word on this clonotype: As yet, its antigen is unknown.

The chain couples TRBV9 to TRBJ2-5; TRBD2 matches at 8 bases. This receptor was obtained from a male patient aged 2-15 years who had a stem cell transplant for acute lymphoblastic leukemia, so the T cells may come from the graft donor. Sequencing used PBMCs, mostly from graft donor cells, obtained 360 days after TCRalphabeta/CD19-depleted stem cell transplant. The CDR3 spells CASSVARTSETQYF. The CDR3 region has the DNA TGTGCCAGCAGCGTAGCTAGGACTAGCGAGACCCAGTACTTC.